Listed here are 21 T cell receptor beta chains from one sample, sequenced in a study of T cells after yellow fever vaccination. MiXCR, applied by TCRdb to the 5' RACE reads, yields one record per CDR3 protein. Of roughly 250,000 distinct CDR3 sequences in the sample, over 10% were seen once. This specimen was CD4+ T cells sorted from PBMCs, taken 45 days after the yellow fever booster vaccination. These receptor sequences come from a man younger than 40 who received the YFV17D yellow fever vaccine.

The chain combines TRBV12-3 or TRBV12-4 with TRBJ2-7, with D perhaps matching TRBD1 (11 bases). The V gene lost 5 bases and the J gene lost 0 bases, with 29 bases spanning the gap. The CDR3 is 20 amino acids. The DNA of the CDR3 is TGTGCCAGCAGTACCGGGACAGGGGGATTAGCGGGAGGCTCCTCCTACGAGCAGTACTTC. As protein: CASSTGTGGLAGGSSYEQYF.

This clonotype was seen a few times. This rearrangement joins TRBV18 to TRBJ2-1; D is ambiguous. V lost 2 bases and J lost 2, with 4 bases in between. This CDR3 comprises 13 residues. CDR1 KGHSH and CDR2 LQKENI come from the germline V gene. CDR3 bases: TGTGCCAGCTCACCAACCACCTACAATGAGCAGTTCTTC. This sequence encodes CASSPTTYNEQFF.

The chain combines TRBV7-2 with TRBJ2-7; D unresolved. Trimming stripped 1 base from V and 3 bases from J, with 10 bases between. This CDR3 spans 14 amino acids. Germline V CDR1 and CDR2: SGHTA, FQGNSA. The CDR3 spells CASSLDVGGYEQYF. CDR3 nucleotide sequence: TGTGCCAGCAGCTTAGATGTGGGCGGCTACGAGCAGTACTTC.

A few counts support this clonotype. The rearrangement links TRBV7-2 to TRBJ2-1; D remains unclear. CDR3 length: 16 residues. CDR1 is SGHTA, CDR2 FQGNSA, per germline. The V and J ends lost 1 base and 2 bases respectively, with 12 bases between them. The CDR3 is CASSLGAGATYNEQFF. CDR3 DNA sequence: TGTGCCAGCAGCTTAGGAGCCGGAGCCACCTACAATGAGCAGTTCTTC.

This chain uses TRBV5-4 with TRBJ1-1; TRBD1 matches at 8 bases. This CDR3 contains 14 residues. V was clipped by 4 bases and J by 8 bases; unmatched bases: 10. Germline V gene data show CDR1 as SGHNT and CDR2 as YYREEE (reference sequence). CDR3 loop: CASSPTGVRKEAFF. Written as DNA, the CDR3 is TGTGCCAGCAGCCCGACAGGGGTACGCAAGGAAGCTTTCTTT.

This chain uses TRBV5-1 with TRBJ1-1, with D hard to call. The germline V gene encodes CDR1 SGHRS and CDR2 YFSETQ. The V and J ends lost 3 bases and 1 base respectively, with 7 bases between them. The CDR3 extends over 13 amino acids. The CDR3 coding sequence is TGCGCCAGCAGCTGGTCGGAGAACACTGAAGCTTTCTTT. Translating it yields CASSWSENTEAFF.

The chain recombines TRBV6-5 with TRBJ1-2; D call uncertain. Germline V gives CDR1 MNHEY, CDR2 SVGAGI. V was pared by 2 bases and J by 4 bases, with 8 bases between. This CDR3 region has 13 residues. The CDR3: CASSYTAVYGYTF. In DNA form, the CDR3 reads TGTGCCAGCAGTTACACGGCGGTCTATGGCTACACCTTC.

This clonotype was seen a handful of times. This chain connects TRBV9 to TRBJ2-1; the match to TRBD2 covers 10 bases. Germline CDR1 is SGDLS and CDR2 is YYNGEE. J gave up 0 bases and V 0 bases, and 0 bases lay outside the gene matches. CDR3 size: 16 residues. The CDR3 loop is CASSVGLAGSYNEQFF. The DNA of the CDR3 is TGTGCCAGCAGCGTAGGACTAGCGGGCTCCTACAATGAGCAGTTCTTC.

This clonotype has a handful of counts. The chain has TRBV14 and TRBJ1-6; tentatively, D is TRBD1 (5 bases). V was cut by 6 bases and J by 7 bases, with 13 bases left in between. This CDR3 has 14 residues. Germline loops: CDR1 SGHDN, CDR2 FVKESK. The CDR3 here is CASRSGTPNSPLHF. CDR3 coding DNA: TGTGCCAGCAGGTCCGGGACGCCAAATTCACCCCTCCACTTT. The entire variable domain, with the rest obtained from reference TRBV14 and TRBJ1-6, is as follows: EAGVTQFPSHSVIEKGQTVTLRCDPISGHDNLYWYRRVMGKEIKFLLHFVKESKQDESGMPNNRFLAERTGGTYSTLKVQPAELEDSGVYFCASRSGTPNSPLHFGNGTRLTVT.

This clonotype was counted ten times or more. V usage is TRBV7-3 and J usage is TRBJ2-1; D may be TRBD1 (7 bases). The ends were cut back, 4 bases at V and 10 bases at J, with 14 bases in the middle. The CDR3 loop spans 13 amino acids. Germline CDR1 is SGHTA and CDR2 is FQGTGA. CDR3 DNA sequence: TGTGCCAGCAGCTCAGGGGGACTCGTGGAGCAGTTCTTC. This gives the protein CASSSGGLVEQFF.

This clonotype was counted ten times or more. One end of the junction fails to match germline, which may point to a read error. The CDR3 here is CASSPLAGGYNEQFF. In nucleotides, the CDR3 is TGTGCCAGCAGCCCCCTAGCGGGGGGTTACAATGAGCAGTTCTTC. The chain recombines TRBV5-1 with TRBJ2-1, with 11 bases lining up with TRBD2. CDR3 length: 15 amino acids. Germline CDR1 is SGHRS and CDR2 is YFSETQ. The full variable domain, in which reference TRBV5-1 and TRBJ2-1 provide the parts outside the CDR3, is KAGVTQTPRYLIKTRGQQVTLSCSPISGHRSVSWYQQTPGQGLQFLFEYFSETQRNKGNFPGRFSGRQFSNSRSEMNVSTLELGDSALYLCASSPLAGGYNEQFFGPGTRLTVL.

The rearrangement joins TRBV6-5 to TRBJ2-1; possibly TRBD1 for D (6 bases). The CDR3 is 13 residues long. The ends were cut back, 2 bases at V and 9 bases at J, with 11 bases in the middle. The V gene's germline CDR1 is MNHEY and CDR2 SVGAGI. CDR3 residues: CASSYEGDGEQFF. CDR3 sequence (DNA): TGTGCCAGCAGTTACGAGGGGGACGGTGAGCAGTTCTTC.

The chain carries TRBV6-2 or TRBV6-3 and TRBJ2-1; D remains unclear. This CDR3 has 11 residues. V was clipped by 6 bases and J by 12 bases, with 12 bases between them. Germline lookup yields CDR1 MNHEY and CDR2 SVGEGT. The CDR3 sequence: CASRVERTQFF. CDR3 DNA sequence: TGTGCCAGCAGGGTGGAAAGGACGCAGTTCTTC.

The CDR3 coding sequence is TGTGCCAGCAGCAACTACGCCGGGACAGCACAAGATACGCAGTATTTT. The encoded protein is CASSNYAGTAQDTQYF. The chain has TRBV7-3 and TRBJ2-3, with 7 bases matching TRBD1. The CDR3 is made up of 16 amino acids. The ends lost 5 bases at V and 5 bases at J; junction bases unmatched: 13. Per the germline V gene, CDR1 is SGHTA and CDR2 is FQGTGA.

As DNA, the CDR3 is TGTGCCAGCAGCTCCGCTTTTGGGGGGAACTCCCCAGATACGCAGTATTTT. This sequence encodes CASSSAFGGNSPDTQYF. V is TRBV7-9 and J is TRBJ2-3; D perhaps matches TRBD2 (6 bases). V lost 4 bases and J 4 bases, leaving 21 bases between the germline ends. The CDR3 sequence is 17 residues long. Germline V CDR1 and CDR2: SEHNR, FQNEAQ (reference sequence).

This clonotype appeared a few times. V gene TRBV7-9 combines with J gene TRBJ1-1; weak D call: TRBD1 (5 bases). Trimming left V 6 bases short and J 1 base short, with 12 bases between. The CDR3 runs to 14 residues. Germline V gene lookup returns CDR1 SEHNR and CDR2 FQNEAQ (reference sequence). CDR3 nucleotides: TGTGCCAGCAGTCAAGGGGAGGCGAACACTGAAGCTTTCTTT. It encodes CASSQGEANTEAFF.

There are a few counts of this clonotype. J is TRBJ2-5 and V is TRBV6-1, with D maybe TRBD2 (6 bases). The V and J ends lost 6 bases and 9 bases respectively, with 20 bases between them. Germline V gene lookup returns CDR1 MNHNS and CDR2 SASEGT. This CDR3 comprises 14 residues. CDR3 protein: CASSPRDSPPSQYF. Written as DNA, the CDR3 is TGTGCCAGCAGCCCCCGGGACTCCCCCCCGTCCCAGTACTTC.

This clonotype showed up just a few times. The gene calls are TRBV3-1 and TRBJ2-3; D call uncertain. The CDR3 runs 13 residues. Germline CDR1 and CDR2: LGHDT and YNNKEL (reference sequence). Trimming shortened V by 1 base and J by 6 bases, and 8 bases separated the two germline ends. In DNA form, the CDR3 reads TGTGCCAGCAGCCAAGTGCCGACCGATACGCAGTATTTT. Amino acids: CASSQVPTDTQYF.

This clonotype was picked up a small number of times. The CDR3 DNA sequence: TGTGCCAGCAGTTCCTCCGGGACAGGGGAAATCGGGGAGCTGTTTTTT. Translation: CASSSSGTGEIGELFF. V and J are TRBV12-3 or TRBV12-4 and TRBJ2-2, with 10 bases matching TRBD1. V gave up 4 bases and J gave up 7 bases; unmatched junction bases: 9. The CDR3 totals 16 residues.

This clonotype was seen many times. V is TRBV7-2 and J is TRBJ2-1; 9 bases fit TRBD2. V trimming: 3 bases; J trimming: 0 bases; junction bases outside the gene matches: 3. The CDR3 is 16 amino acids. Germline values: CDR1 SGHTA, CDR2 FQGNSA. The CDR3 loop reads CASSLGSGSSYNEQFF. The CDR3 DNA sequence: TGTGCCAGCAGCTTGGGTAGCGGGAGCTCCTACAATGAGCAGTTCTTC.

The chain's CDR3 is CSAQDWPNTDTQYF. The DNA for the CDR3 is TGCAGTGCCCAAGACTGGCCCAACACAGATACGCAGTATTTT. The chain has TRBV20-1 and TRBJ2-3; D uncertain. V was pared by 6 bases and J by 2 bases, with 15 bases between. Germline V gene lookup returns CDR1 DFQATT and CDR2 SNEGSKA (reference sequence). The CDR3 has 14 amino acids.